This TCR beta chain was recorded in a study of cytomegalovirus exposure and HLA in healthy donors. On the study more broadly: Out of 170 million or so T cells, an earlier analysis found 117 million unique TCR beta sequences in total. The study, taken as a whole, reports: Cytomegalovirus-associated TCR beta chains were listed, numbering some 180. The majority of CMV-associated TCR beta chains were reported as apparently HLA-restricted in a later analysis.

The CDR3 covers 17 residues. V lost 2 bases, J lost 9 bases, and 20 bases lay in between. The germline gives CDR1 MNHEY, CDR2 SMNVEV (reference sequence). In the case of this clone: What it binds is unknown.

PCR involved 60 Vbeta and 13 Jbeta primers. Generated by immunoSEQ multiplex PCR, the TCRdb table keeps only in-frame clones and is missing some. The sample has about 110,000 clones, approximately 80% seen once. The chain has TRBV27 and TRBJ1-6; weak D call: TRBD1 (5 bases). What was sequenced was PBMCs. This receptor was obtained from a woman aged 25-40 years in good health and CMV-seronegative. The CDR3 DNA reads TGTGCCAGCAGTTTAATTCCCCCAGGGTCCTCCGGTTCACCCCTCCACTTT. Protein sequence: CASSLIPPGSSGSPLHF.